A selection of T cell receptor beta chains follows, all from one sample in a study of blood T cell repertoires in COVID-19. Only in-frame clones appear in the TCRdb table, and some are missing; sequencing was by immunoSEQ multiplex PCR. This sample yields about 150,000 clones, of which 70% to 90% are seen a single time; roughly 3.3% belongs to the top ten. Material: peripheral blood. All receptors come from a man between 70 and 80 years old with acute or convalescent COVID-19. Each CDR3 is given with its conserved first and last residue. The D gene is left open where the match is weak. Not all rows give a size; the values are once, few, many and, for expanded clones, a class.

V,D,J,size,CDR3,DNA
TRBV12-3/TRBV12-4,NA,TRBJ1-2,few,CASSIQGSYGYTF,TGTGCCAGCAGCATACAGGGTAGCTATGGCTACACCTTC
TRBV12-3/TRBV12-4,NA,TRBJ2-5,NA,CASSPYTGETQYF,TGTGCCAGCAGTCCCTATACAGGGGAGACCCAGTACTTC
TRBV29-1,NA,TRBJ2-7,few,CSVEVLSLGKGHYEQYF,TGCAGCGTTGAAGTTCTTAGCCTGGGAAAGGGGCACTACGAGCAGTACTTC
TRBV7-2,TRBD2,TRBJ2-4,NA,CASSLAWGLAGAQNIQYF,TGTGCCAGCAGCTTAGCGTGGGGACTAGCGGGAGCTCAGAACATTCAGTACTTC
TRBV7-2,TRBD1,TRBJ1-2,NA,CASSPGTAYGYTF,TGTGCCAGCAGCCCAGGGACAGCGTATGGCTACACCTTC
TRBV5-4,TRBD1,TRBJ2-2,NA,CASSRGQEPTNTGELFF,TGTGCCAGCAGCCGGGGACAGGAGCCGACGAACACCGGGGAGCTGTTTTTT
TRBV11-3,TRBD1,TRBJ2-5,NA,CASSLEDRGWGRQETQYF,TGTGCCAGCAGCTTAGAGGACAGGGGCTGGGGTCGACAAGAGACCCAGTACTTC
TRBV3-1/TRBV3-2,NA,TRBJ1-2,NA,CASSPCRQVWLYGYTF,TGTGCCAGCAGCCCCTGTAGACAGGTTTGGCTCTATGGCTACACCTTC
TRBV6-2/TRBV6-3,NA,TRBJ2-7,NA,CASSYLETGEQYF,TGTGCCAGCAGTTACCTAGAAACTGGCGAGCAGTACTTC
TRBV19,TRBD2,TRBJ2-3,once,CASALLAASTDTQYF,TGTGCCAGTGCCCTACTAGCGGCAAGCACAGATACGCAGTATTTT
TRBV6-2/TRBV6-3,NA,TRBJ2-1,few,CASSDREQFF,TGTGCCAGCAGTGACAGAGAGCAGTTCTTC
TRBV7-9,NA,TRBJ1-1,NA,CASTAGSIAEAFF,TGTGCCAGCACGGCAGGGTCGATTGCTGAAGCTTTCTTT
TRBV9,NA,TRBJ2-3,NA,CASSVAVTSADTQYF,TGTGCCAGCAGCGTAGCAGTGACTAGTGCAGATACGCAGTATTTT
TRBV19,NA,TRBJ1-1,NA,CASSLGGNTEAFF,TGTGCCAGTAGCTTAGGGGGGAACACTGAAGCTTTCTTT
TRBV5-1,TRBD1,TRBJ2-1,NA,CASSEDRVPNNEQFF,TGCGCCAGCAGCGAGGACAGGGTCCCCAACAATGAGCAGTTCTTC
TRBV28,NA,TRBJ2-2,NA,CASSLVLPGELFF,TGTGCCAGCAGTTTAGTCCTCCCCGGGGAGCTGTTTTTT
TRBV5-4,TRBD2,TRBJ2-1,NA,CASSPLGAGGPYNEQFF,TGTGCCAGCAGCCCCTTGGGGGCGGGAGGCCCTTACAATGAGCAGTTCTTC
TRBV7-2,TRBD1,TRBJ1-3,NA,CASSLATGGGDTIYF,TGTGCCAGCAGCTTAGCAACAGGGGGGGGAGACACCATATATTTT
TRBV6-5,NA,TRBJ2-7,NA,CASIQTFGSYEQYF,TGTGCCAGCATCCAGACATTTGGCTCCTACGAGCAGTACTTC
TRBV12-3/TRBV12-4,TRBD1,TRBJ2-1,NA,CASSFGQGHEQFF,TGTGCCAGCAGTTTTGGACAGGGCCATGAGCAGTTCTTC
TRBV2,TRBD2,TRBJ2-1,NA,CASSTEAGGPNEQFF,TGTGCCAGCAGTACCGAAGCGGGAGGGCCCAATGAGCAGTTCTTC
TRBV4-2,NA,TRBJ2-1,NA,CASSQDRGRYEQFF,TGTGCCAGCAGCCAAGATCGGGGGAGATATGAGCAGTTCTTC
TRBV9,TRBD2,TRBJ2-7,NA,CASSAGTSGSYEQYF,TGTGCCAGCAGCGCTGGGACTAGCGGGAGTTACGAGCAGTACTTC
TRBV19,TRBD1,TRBJ1-4,NA,CASSILRGQSNEKLFF,TGTGCCAGTAGCATACTCCGGGGACAGTCTAATGAAAAACTGTTTTTT
TRBV18,TRBD2,TRBJ2-1,NA,CASSPAVRRTSGSNEQFF,TGTGCCAGCTCACCAGCGGTGAGGCGGACTAGCGGGAGTAATGAGCAGTTCTTC
TRBV27,TRBD1,TRBJ1-5,NA,CASSRLQGLGNQPQHF,TGTGCCAGCAGTCGCCTACAGGGGCTGGGCAATCAGCCCCAGCATTTT
TRBV5-1,TRBD1,TRBJ2-5,NA,CASSSGQGAQETQYF,TGCGCCAGCAGCTCAGGACAGGGGGCCCAAGAGACCCAGTACTTC
TRBV24-1,NA,TRBJ1-5,NA,CATSDIGGDQPQHF,TGTGCCACCAGTGATATAGGGGGGGATCAGCCCCAGCATTTT
TRBV5-4,TRBD1,TRBJ2-7,NA,CASSIQTGLNYEQYF,TGTGCCAGCAGCATACAGACAGGGCTAAACTACGAGCAGTACTTC
TRBV19,TRBD2,TRBJ2-3,NA,CASISGTSGPESDTQYF,TGTGCCAGTATCTCCGGGACTAGCGGGCCCGAGTCAGATACGCAGTATTTT
TRBV23-1,TRBD1,TRBJ1-2,NA,CASSLLWDRGQGYTF,TGCGCCAGCAGCCTCCTCTGGGACAGGGGGCAAGGCTACACCTTC
TRBV28,TRBD2,TRBJ2-1,NA,CASRRGPSGRFEQFF,TGTGCCAGCAGAAGGGGGCCTAGCGGGAGGTTTGAGCAGTTCTTC
TRBV11-2,TRBD1,TRBJ2-5,NA,CASSLERGGGSYQETQYF,TGTGCCAGCAGCTTAGAGAGAGGGGGCGGCTCGTACCAAGAGACCCAGTACTTC
TRBV7-2,NA,TRBJ1-2,NA,CASSPDRFNYGYTF,TGTGCCAGCAGCCCAGACAGGTTTAACTATGGCTACACCTTC
TRBV5-4,TRBD1,TRBJ2-2,NA,CASSLRTGITGELFF,TGTGCCAGCAGCCTACGGACAGGGATCACCGGGGAGCTGTTTTTT
TRBV10-3,TRBD2,TRBJ2-1,NA,CAISEPGTSANNEQFF,TGTGCCATCAGTGAGCCGGGGACTAGCGCGAACAATGAGCAGTTCTTC
TRBV9,TRBD2,TRBJ2-3,NA,CASSKLAGLTDTQYF,TGTGCCAGCAGCAAACTAGCGGGGCTCACAGATACGCAGTATTTT
TRBV7-8,NA,TRBJ1-3,NA,CASSLIRSPGNTIYF,TGTGCCAGCAGCTTAATAAGGAGCCCCGGAAACACCATATATTTT
TRBV19,NA,TRBJ2-2,NA,CASSPGPSGELFF,TGTGCCAGTAGTCCAGGCCCGAGCGGGGAGCTGTTTTTT